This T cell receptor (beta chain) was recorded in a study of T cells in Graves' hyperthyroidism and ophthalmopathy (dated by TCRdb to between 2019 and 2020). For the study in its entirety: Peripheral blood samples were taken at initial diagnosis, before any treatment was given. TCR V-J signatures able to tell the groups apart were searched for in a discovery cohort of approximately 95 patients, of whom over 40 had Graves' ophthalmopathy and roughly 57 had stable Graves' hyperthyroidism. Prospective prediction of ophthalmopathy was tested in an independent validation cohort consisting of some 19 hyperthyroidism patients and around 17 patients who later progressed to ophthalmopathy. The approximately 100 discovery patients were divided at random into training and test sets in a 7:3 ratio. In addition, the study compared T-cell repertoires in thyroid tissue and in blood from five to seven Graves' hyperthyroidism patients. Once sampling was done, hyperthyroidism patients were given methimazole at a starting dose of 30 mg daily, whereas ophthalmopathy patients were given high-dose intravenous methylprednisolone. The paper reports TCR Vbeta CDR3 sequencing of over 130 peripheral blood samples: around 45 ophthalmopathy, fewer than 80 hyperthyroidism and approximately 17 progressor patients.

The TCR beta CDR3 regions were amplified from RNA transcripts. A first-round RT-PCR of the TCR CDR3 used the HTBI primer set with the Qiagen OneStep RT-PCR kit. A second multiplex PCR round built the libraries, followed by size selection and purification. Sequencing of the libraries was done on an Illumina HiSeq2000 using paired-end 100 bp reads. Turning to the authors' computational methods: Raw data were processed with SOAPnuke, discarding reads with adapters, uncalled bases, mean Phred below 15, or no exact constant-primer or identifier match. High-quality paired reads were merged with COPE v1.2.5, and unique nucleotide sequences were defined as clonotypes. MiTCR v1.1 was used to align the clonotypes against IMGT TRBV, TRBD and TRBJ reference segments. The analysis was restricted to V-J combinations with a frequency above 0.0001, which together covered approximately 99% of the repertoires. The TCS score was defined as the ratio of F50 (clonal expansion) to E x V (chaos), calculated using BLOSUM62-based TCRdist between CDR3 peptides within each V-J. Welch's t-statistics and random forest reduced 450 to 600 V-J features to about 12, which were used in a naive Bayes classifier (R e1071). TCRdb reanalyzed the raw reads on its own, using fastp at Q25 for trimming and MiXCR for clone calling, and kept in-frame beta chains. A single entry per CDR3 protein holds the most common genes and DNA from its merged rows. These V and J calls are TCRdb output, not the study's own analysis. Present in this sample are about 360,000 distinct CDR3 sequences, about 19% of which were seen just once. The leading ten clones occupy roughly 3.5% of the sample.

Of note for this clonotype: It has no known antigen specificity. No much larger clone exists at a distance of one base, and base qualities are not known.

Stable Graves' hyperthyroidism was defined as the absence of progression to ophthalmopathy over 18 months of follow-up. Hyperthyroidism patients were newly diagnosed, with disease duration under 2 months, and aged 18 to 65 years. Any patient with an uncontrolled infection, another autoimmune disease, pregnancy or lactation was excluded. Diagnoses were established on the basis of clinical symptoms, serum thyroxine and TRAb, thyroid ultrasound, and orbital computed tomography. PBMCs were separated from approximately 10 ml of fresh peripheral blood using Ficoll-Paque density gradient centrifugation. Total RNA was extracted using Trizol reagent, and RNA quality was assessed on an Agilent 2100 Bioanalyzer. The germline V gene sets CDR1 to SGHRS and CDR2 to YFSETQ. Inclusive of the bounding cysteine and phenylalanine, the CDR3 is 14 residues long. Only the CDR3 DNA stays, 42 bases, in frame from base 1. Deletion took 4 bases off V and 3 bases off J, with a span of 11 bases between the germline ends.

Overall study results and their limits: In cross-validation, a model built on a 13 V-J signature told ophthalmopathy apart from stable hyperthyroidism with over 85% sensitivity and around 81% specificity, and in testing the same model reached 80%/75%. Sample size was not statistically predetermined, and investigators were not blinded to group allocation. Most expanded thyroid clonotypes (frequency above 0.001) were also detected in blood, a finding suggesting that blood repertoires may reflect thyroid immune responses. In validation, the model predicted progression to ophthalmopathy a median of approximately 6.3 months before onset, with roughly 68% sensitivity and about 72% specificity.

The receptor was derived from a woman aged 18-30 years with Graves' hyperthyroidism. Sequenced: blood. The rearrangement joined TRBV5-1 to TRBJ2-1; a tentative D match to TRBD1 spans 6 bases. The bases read TGCGCCAGCAGCCCAGAGGGGGTCTACAATGAGCAGTTCTTC. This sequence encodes CASSPEGVYNEQFF. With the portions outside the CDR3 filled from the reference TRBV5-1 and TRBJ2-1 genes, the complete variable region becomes KAGVTQTPRYLIKTRGQQVTLSCSPISGHRSVSWYQQTPGQGLQFLFEYFSETQRNKGNFPGRFSGRQFSNSRSEMNVSTLELGDSALYLCASSPEGVYNEQFFGPGTRLTVL.